This TCR beta chain originates from a study of blood T cell repertoires in COVID-19. Study overall: The United States, Italy and Spain were the sources of the acute and convalescent COVID-19 samples. Nucleic acid was either cDNA or gDNA, and it came from T cells, B-cell-depleted T cells, or PBMCs.

Authors' analysis steps: Reference gene primer amplification yielded estimated nucleated cell counts. Here immunoSEQ multiplex PCR was the method, and the copy in TCRdb shows in-frame clones only, minus some. V, J and clone size reflect that table, while D and trimming were determined from the DNA. Of about 59,000 clones in the sample, around 79% were seen once. Sequencing used peripheral blood. The source of this sequence is a woman in her forties or fifties with active or convalescent COVID-19.

The CDR3 DNA is TGTGCCAGCAGCCAGACTAGCGGGAGCTCCTACGAGCAGTACTTC. Protein sequence: CASSQTSGSSYEQYF. This chain connects TRBV7-2 to TRBJ2-7; 12 nucleotides match TRBD2. J lost 0 bases, V lost 5 bases, and 2 bases had no gene match. Germline CDR1 and CDR2: SGHTA and FQGNSA. The CDR3 runs 15 residues. The full variable domain, in which reference TRBV7-2 and TRBJ2-7 provide the parts outside the CDR3, is GAGVSQSPSNKVTEKGKDVELRCDPISGHTALYWYRQSLGQGLEFLIYFQGNSAPDKSGLPSDRFSAERTGGSVSTLTIQRTQQEDSAVYLCASSQTSGSSYEQYFGPGTRLTVT.